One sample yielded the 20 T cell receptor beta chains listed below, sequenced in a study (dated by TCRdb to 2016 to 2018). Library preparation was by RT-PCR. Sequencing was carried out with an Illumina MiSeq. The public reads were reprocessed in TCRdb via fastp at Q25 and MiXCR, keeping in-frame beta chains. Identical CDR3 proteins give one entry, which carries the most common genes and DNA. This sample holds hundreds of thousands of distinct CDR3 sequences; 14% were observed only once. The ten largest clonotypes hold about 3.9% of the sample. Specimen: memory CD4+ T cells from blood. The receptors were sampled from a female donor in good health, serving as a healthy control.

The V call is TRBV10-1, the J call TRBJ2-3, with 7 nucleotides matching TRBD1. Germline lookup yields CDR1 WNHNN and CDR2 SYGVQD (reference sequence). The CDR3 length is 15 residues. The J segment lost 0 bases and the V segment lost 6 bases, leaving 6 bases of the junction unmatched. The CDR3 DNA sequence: TGCGCCAGCAGGGACCCGGGACAGAGCACAGATACGCAGTATTTT. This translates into CASRDPGQSTDTQYF.

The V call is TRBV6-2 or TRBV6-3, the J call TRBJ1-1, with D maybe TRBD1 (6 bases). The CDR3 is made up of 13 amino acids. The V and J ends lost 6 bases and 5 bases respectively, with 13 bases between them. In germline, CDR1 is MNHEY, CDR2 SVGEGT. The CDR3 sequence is CASRDSRGTEAFF. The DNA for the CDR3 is TGTGCCAGCAGGGACTCGAGGGGGACTGAAGCTTTCTTT.

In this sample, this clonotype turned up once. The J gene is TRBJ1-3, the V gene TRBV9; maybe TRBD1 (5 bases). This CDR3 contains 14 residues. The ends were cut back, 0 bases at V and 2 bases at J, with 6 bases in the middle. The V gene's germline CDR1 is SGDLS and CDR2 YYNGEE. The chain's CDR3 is CASSVDRPGNTIYF. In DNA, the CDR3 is TGTGCCAGCAGCGTAGACAGGCCTGGAAACACCATATATTTT.

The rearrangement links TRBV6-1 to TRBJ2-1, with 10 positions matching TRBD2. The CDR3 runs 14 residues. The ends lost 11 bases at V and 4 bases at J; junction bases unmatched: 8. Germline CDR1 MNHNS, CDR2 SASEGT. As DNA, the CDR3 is TGTGCCGTCCAACTAGCGGGGTATTACAATGAGCAGTTCTTC. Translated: CAVQLAGYYNEQFF.

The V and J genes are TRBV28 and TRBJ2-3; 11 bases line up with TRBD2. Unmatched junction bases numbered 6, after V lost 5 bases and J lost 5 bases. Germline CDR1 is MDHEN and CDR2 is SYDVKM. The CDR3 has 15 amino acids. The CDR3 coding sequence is TGTGCCAGCAGTCTTAGCGGGAGGGCCATAGATACGCAGTATTTT. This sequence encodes CASSLSGRAIDTQYF.

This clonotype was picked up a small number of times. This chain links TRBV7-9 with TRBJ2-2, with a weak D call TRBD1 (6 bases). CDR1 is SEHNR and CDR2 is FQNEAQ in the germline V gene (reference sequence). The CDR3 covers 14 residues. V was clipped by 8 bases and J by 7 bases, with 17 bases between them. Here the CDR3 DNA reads TGTGCCAGCGGAACAGGGTATTATCTCGGGGAGCTGTTTTTT. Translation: CASGTGYYLGELFF.

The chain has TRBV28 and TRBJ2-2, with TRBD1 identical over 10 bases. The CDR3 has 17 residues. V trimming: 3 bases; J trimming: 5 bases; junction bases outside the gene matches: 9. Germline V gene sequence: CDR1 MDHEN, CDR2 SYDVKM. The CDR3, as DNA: TGTGCCAGCAGTTTTCGACAGGGGGCGGAGGCTACCGGGGAGCTGTTTTTT. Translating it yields CASSFRQGAEATGELFF.

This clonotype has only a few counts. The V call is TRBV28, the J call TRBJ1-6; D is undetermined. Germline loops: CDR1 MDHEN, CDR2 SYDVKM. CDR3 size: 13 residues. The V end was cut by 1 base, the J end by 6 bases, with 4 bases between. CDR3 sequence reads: CASSLYANSPLHF. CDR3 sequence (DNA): TGTGCCAGCAGTTTATACGCTAATTCACCCCTCCACTTT.

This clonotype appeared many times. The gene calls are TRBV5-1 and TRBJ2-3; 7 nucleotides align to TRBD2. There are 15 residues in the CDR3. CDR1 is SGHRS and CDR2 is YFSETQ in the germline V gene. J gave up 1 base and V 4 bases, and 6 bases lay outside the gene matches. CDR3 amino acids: CASSPGGTGTDTQYF. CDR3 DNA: TGCGCCAGCAGCCCGGGAGGTACTGGCACAGATACGCAGTATTTT.

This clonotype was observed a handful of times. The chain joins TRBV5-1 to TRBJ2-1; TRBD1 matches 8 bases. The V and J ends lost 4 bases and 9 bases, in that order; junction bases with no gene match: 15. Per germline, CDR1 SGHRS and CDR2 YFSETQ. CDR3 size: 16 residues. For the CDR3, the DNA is TGCGCCAGCAGCCCCCCTGGGACAGGAGGGGTAAGTGAGCAGTTCTTC. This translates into CASSPPGTGGVSEQFF.

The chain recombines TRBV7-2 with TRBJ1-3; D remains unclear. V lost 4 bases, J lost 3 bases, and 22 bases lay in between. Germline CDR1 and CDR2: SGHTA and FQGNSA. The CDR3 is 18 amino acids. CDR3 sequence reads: CASSSLPPGRRDGNTIYF. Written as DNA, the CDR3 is TGTGCCAGCAGCTCCCTGCCCCCCGGCCGCCGCGATGGAAACACCATATATTTT.

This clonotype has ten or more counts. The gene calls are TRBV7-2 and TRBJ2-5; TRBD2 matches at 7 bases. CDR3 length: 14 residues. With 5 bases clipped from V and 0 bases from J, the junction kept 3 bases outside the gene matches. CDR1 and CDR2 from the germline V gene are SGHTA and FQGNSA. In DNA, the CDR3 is TGTGCCAGCAGCCCCGGGACTAACCAAGAGACCCAGTACTTC. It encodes CASSPGTNQETQYF.

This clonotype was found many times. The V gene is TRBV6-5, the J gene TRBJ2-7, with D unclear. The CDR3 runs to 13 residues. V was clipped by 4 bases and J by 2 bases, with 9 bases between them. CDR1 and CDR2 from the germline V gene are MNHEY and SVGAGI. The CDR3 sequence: CASSFGDTYEQYF. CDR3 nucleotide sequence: TGTGCCAGCAGTTTTGGTGATACCTACGAGCAGTACTTC.

CDR3 sequence (DNA): TGCGCCAGCAGCTTGGCAACGGGACAGGCGGGCAATTCACCCCTCCACTTT. Protein: CASSLATGQAGNSPLHF. The chain joins TRBV5-1 to TRBJ1-6; 8 bases are shared with TRBD1. Trimming removed 0 bases from V and 7 bases from J; junction bases left unmatched: 9. The CDR3 spans 17 residues. Germline V lookup: CDR1 SGHRS, CDR2 YFSETQ. The whole variable domain, remainder taken from reference TRBV5-1 and TRBJ1-6, is KAGVTQTPRYLIKTRGQQVTLSCSPISGHRSVSWYQQTPGQGLQFLFEYFSETQRNKGNFPGRFSGRQFSNSRSEMNVSTLELGDSALYLCASSLATGQAGNSPLHFGNGTRLTVT.

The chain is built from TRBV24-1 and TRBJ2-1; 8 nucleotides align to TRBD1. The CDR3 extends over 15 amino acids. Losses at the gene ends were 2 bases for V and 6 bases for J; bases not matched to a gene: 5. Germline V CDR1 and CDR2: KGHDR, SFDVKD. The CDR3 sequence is CATSDSNGTGNEQFF. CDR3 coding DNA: TGTGCCACCAGTGATTCTAACGGGACAGGCAATGAGCAGTTCTTC.

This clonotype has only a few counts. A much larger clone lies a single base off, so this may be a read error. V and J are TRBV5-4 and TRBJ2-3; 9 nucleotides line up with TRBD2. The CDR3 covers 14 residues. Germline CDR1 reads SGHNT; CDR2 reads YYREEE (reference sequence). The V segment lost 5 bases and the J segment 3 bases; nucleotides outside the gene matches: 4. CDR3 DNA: TGTGCCAGCAGACCCGGACTAGCGACAGATACGCAGTATTTT. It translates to CASRPGLATDTQYF.

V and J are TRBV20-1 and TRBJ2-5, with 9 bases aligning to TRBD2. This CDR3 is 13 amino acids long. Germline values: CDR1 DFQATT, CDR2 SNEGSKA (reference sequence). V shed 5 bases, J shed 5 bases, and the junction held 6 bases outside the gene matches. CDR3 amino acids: CSAWSGGKETQYF. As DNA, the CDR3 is TGCAGTGCTTGGAGCGGGGGGAAGGAGACCCAGTACTTC.

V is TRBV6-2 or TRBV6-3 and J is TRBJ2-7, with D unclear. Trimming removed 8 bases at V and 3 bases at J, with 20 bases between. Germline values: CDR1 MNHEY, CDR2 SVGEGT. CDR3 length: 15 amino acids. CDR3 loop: CASGDWDTRLYEQYF. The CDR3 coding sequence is TGTGCCAGCGGGGATTGGGATACTCGACTCTACGAGCAGTACTTC.

The DNA of the CDR3 is TGTGCCAGCAGCCCTGTCGGGGTTGCCACCGGGGAGCTGTTTTTT. Protein sequence: CASSPVGVATGELFF. The chain has TRBV28 and TRBJ2-2, with a weak D call TRBD2 (5 bases). Per germline, CDR1 MDHEN and CDR2 SYDVKM. The CDR3 runs to 15 residues. Trimming removed 6 bases from V and 4 bases from J, with 15 bases in between.

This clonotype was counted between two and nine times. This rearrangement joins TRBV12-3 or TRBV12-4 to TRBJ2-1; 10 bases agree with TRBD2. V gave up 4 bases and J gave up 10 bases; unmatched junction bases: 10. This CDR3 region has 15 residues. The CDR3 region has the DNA TGTGCCAGCAGTTCCTCAGCGGGGGGGGAGGGAGAGCAGTTCTTC. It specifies CASSSSAGGEGEQFF.